This T cell receptor (beta chain) derives from a study of cytomegalovirus exposure and HLA in healthy donors. Findings of the study overall: Cytomegalovirus association was assigned to 170 or so TCR beta chains.

In regard to this clone: Its antigen is still unknown.

Assay used: immunoSEQ multiplex PCR; TCRdb lists only in-frame clones, some missing. The data show 150,000 or so clones, with 70% to 90% seen just once and 6.2% held by the top ten. The CDR3 runs to 14 residues. V lost 5 bases and J lost 7; bases outside the gene matches: 4. Germline V gives CDR1 SNHLY, CDR2 FYNNEI. This TCR was recovered from a woman younger than 45 in good health and CMV-seropositive. The sample taken for sequencing was PBMCs. V usage is TRBV2 and J usage is TRBJ2-1; TRBD1 matches at 11 bases. The CDR3 region has the DNA TGTGCCAGCAGTCTGGACAGGGGGCTGAATGAGCAGTTCTTC. Translated, it gives CASSLDRGLNEQFF.